The text below deals with one T cell receptor beta chain. Every patient experienced relapse after autologous stem cell transplantation, and brentuximab vedotin exposure varied. The data originate from a study of PD-1 blockade in classical Hodgkin lymphoma. Clones were read by immunoSEQ multiplex PCR, and TCRdb kept only the in-frame ones, dropping some. This sample has about 100,000 clones, with 80% to 90% found just once. This clonotype was obtained from a human donor with classical Hodgkin lymphoma. Material: peripheral blood mononuclear cells (PBMCs), obtained before the second cycle of nivolumab.

The CDR3 is CASSLSAGASYNEQFF. In DNA, the CDR3 is TGTGCCAGCAGTTTATCGGCGGGAGCCTCCTACAATGAGCAGTTCTTC. The rearrangement joins TRBV27 to TRBJ2-1; 7 nucleotides agree with TRBD2. Per the germline V gene, CDR1 is MNHEY and CDR2 is SMNVEV (reference sequence). V lost 0 bases to trimming and J lost 0 bases; unmatched junction nucleotides: 2. The CDR3 sequence is 16 residues long.